A single sample is the source of the 30 T cell receptor beta chains below, sequenced in a study of cytomegalovirus exposure and HLA in healthy donors. PCR amplification relied on 60 Vbeta primers (plus 13 Jbeta primers). Libraries were prepared by immunoSEQ multiplex PCR; TCRdb keeps only in-frame clonotypes and omits some of them. The data show 100,000 to 120,000 clones, over 65% seen once. Sequencing was carried out using PBMCs. All receptors derive from a woman aged 25 to 39 in good health and CMV-seronegative.

The rearrangement links TRBV7-9 to TRBJ2-7, with TRBD2 matching 8 bases. CDR3 length equals 15 residues. The germline V gene has CDR1 SEHNR and CDR2 FQNEAQ (reference sequence). Unmatched junction bases numbered 9, after V lost 2 bases and J lost 6 bases. In nucleotides, the CDR3 is TGTGCCAGCAGCTTACTTCCGGGAGGGGTGGGCGAGCAGTACTTC. Its protein product is CASSLLPGGVGEQYF.

The chain couples TRBV11-1 to TRBJ1-6, with D maybe TRBD1 (6 bases). Trimming stripped 5 bases from V and 9 bases from J, with 14 bases between. Germline-derived CDR1 and CDR2 are SGHAT and FQDESV (reference sequence). This CDR3 has 14 residues. The CDR3 region is CASSAQGFGSPLHF. The CDR3 nucleotides are TGTGCCAGCAGCGCGCAGGGGTTTGGTTCACCCCTCCACTTT.

The gene calls are TRBV5-1 and TRBJ2-6; TRBD1 is a possible D gene (5 bases). The CDR3 spans 18 residues. Germline V gene data show CDR1 as SGHRS and CDR2 as YFSETQ. Between the trimmed V and J ends, which lost 0 bases and 0 bases, there was a span of 13 bases. The CDR3 coding sequence is TGCGCCAGCAGCTTGGGAGCAGGGTCAACCTCTGGGGCCAACGTCCTGACTTTC. Its protein product is CASSLGAGSTSGANVLTF.

This chain joins TRBV28 and TRBJ1-1; 8 bases match TRBD1. Germline V CDR1 and CDR2: MDHEN, SYDVKM. V trimming: 6 bases; J trimming: 6 bases; junction bases outside the gene matches: 12. The CDR3 runs 15 residues. The CDR3 region has the DNA TGTGCCAGCAGCGTCCGACAGGGGAATTTTGCTGAAGCTTTCTTT. Its protein is CASSVRQGNFAEAFF.

This clone has only one observation. The J gene is TRBJ1-1, the V gene TRBV5-4, with D perhaps TRBD1 (5 bases). This CDR3 contains 16 residues. Germline-derived CDR1 and CDR2 are SGHNT and YYREEE (reference sequence). Trimming pared 0 bases from V and 3 bases from J, leaving 15 bases between. The DNA for the CDR3 is TGTGCCAGCAGCTTGGGGGGCCATGGTATCTACACTGAAGCTTTCTTT. Translated: CASSLGGHGIYTEAFF.

The gene calls are TRBV13 and TRBJ1-4; the match to TRBD1 covers 7 bases. The ends lost 5 bases at V and 2 bases at J; junction bases unmatched: 2. Germline CDR1 and CDR2: PRHDT and FYEKMQ (reference sequence). CDR3 length equals 14 residues. The CDR3 loop is CASSAQGTNEKLFF. The CDR3 bases are TGTGCCAGCAGCGCACAGGGGACTAATGAAAAACTGTTTTTT.

V usage is TRBV29-1 and J usage is TRBJ2-2; D is unclear. Germline V gene sequence: CDR1 SQVTM, CDR2 ANQGSEA. This CDR3 contains 12 residues. V lost 6 bases and J 1 base, leaving 6 bases between the germline ends. For the CDR3, the DNA is TGCAGCGTCGTCAGGAACACCGGGGAGCTGTTTTTT. As protein: CSVVRNTGELFF.

This rearrangement joins TRBV29-1 to TRBJ1-2; 11 bases align to TRBD1. This CDR3 is built from 16 residues. The junction had 6 bases not matched to a gene; V was cut back by 1 base and J by 2 bases. Germline V gives CDR1 SQVTM, CDR2 ANQGSEA. The CDR3 bases are TGCAGCGTTGAAGTTCTGGACAGGGGGCCCAACTATGGCTACACCTTC. This encodes CSVEVLDRGPNYGYTF.

J is TRBJ2-3 and V is TRBV19, with D possibly matching TRBD2 (6 bases). V lost 6 bases and J lost 6, with 16 bases in between. The CDR3 runs to 14 residues. Germline V gene data show CDR1 as LNHDA and CDR2 as SQIVND (reference sequence). CDR3: CASSERVPQDTQYF. DNA of the CDR3: TGTGCCAGTAGCGAGCGGGTTCCCCAGGATACGCAGTATTTT. The full variable domain, completed using reference TRBV19 and TRBJ2-3, is DGGITQSPKYLFRKEGQNVTLSCEQNLNHDAMYWYRQDPGQGLRLIYYSQIVNDFQKGDIAEGYSVSREKKESFPLTVTSAQKNPTAFYLCASSERVPQDTQYFGPGTRLTVL.

The gene calls are TRBV30 and TRBJ2-7, with TRBD2 matching 12 bases. J lost 6 bases, V lost 3 bases, and 3 bases had no gene match. The CDR3 contains 13 residues. CDR1 GTSNPN and CDR2 SVGIG come from the germline V gene (reference sequence). The CDR3 sequence: CAWRPSGGVEQYF. Written as DNA, the CDR3 is TGTGCCTGGAGGCCTAGCGGGGGGGTCGAGCAGTACTTC.

The chain joins TRBV4-3 to TRBJ2-1; 9 positions match TRBD2. CDR3 length: 15 amino acids. The germline V gene has CDR1 LGHNA and CDR2 YSLEER. V was pared by 3 bases and J by 2 bases, with 2 bases of the junction left unmatched. The CDR3, as DNA: TGCGCCAGCAGCCAGGGACTAGCCCCCTACAATGAGCAGTTCTTC. Protein: CASSQGLAPYNEQFF.

The chain has TRBV2 and TRBJ2-7; 8 positions match TRBD1. V shed 10 bases and J 4 bases; nucleotides not matched to a gene: 9. The CDR3 has 13 residues. Germline V gene sequence: CDR1 SNHLY, CDR2 FYNNEI. CDR3 region: CANQGQGLYEQYF. CDR3 nucleotide sequence: TGTGCCAACCAAGGACAGGGTTTGTACGAGCAGTACTTC.

The V gene is TRBV28, the J gene TRBJ1-4; 7 bases are a match to TRBD1. The CDR3 runs to 16 residues. Germline CDR1 is MDHEN and CDR2 is SYDVKM. Germline trimming cut 3 bases from V and 7 bases from J; bases unmatched to any gene: 11. Here the CDR3 DNA reads TGTGCCAGCAGTTTCGGCGAGACAGGGTTGGCTGAAAAACTGTTTTTT. Translated: CASSFGETGLAEKLFF.

This clone was detected only a few times. The V gene is TRBV4-3, the J gene TRBJ2-5; D unresolved. This CDR3 region has 15 residues. Trimming left V 0 bases short and J 4 bases short, with 12 bases between. Germline-derived CDR1 and CDR2 are LGHNA and YSLEER. The CDR3 loop reads CASSQDRPSGETQYF. DNA for the CDR3: TGCGCCAGCAGCCAAGATCGCCCTTCGGGAGAGACCCAGTACTTC.

The chain has TRBV25-1 and TRBJ2-5; D perhaps matches TRBD1 (6 bases). The J call may be mistaken, given a closer DNA end match to TRBJ2-7. Per germline, CDR1 MGHDK and CDR2 SYGVNS. The CDR3 totals 13 residues. The CDR3 nucleotides are TGTGCCAGCAATAGGGACACCACGAACGAGCAGTACTTC. This gives the protein CASNRDTTNEQYF.

The rearrangement links TRBV30 to TRBJ1-3; 9 positions agree with TRBD1. There are 16 residues in the CDR3. Germline-derived CDR1 and CDR2 are GTSNPN and SVGIG (reference sequence). The V and J ends lost 3 bases and 4 bases, in that order; junction bases with no gene match: 10. The CDR3 sequence: CAWRGMGQGRGNTIYF. The CDR3 DNA sequence: TGTGCCTGGAGGGGGATGGGACAGGGTAGGGGAAACACCATATATTTT.

In the case of this clone: The CDR3 end shows no conserved phenylalanine or tryptophan, and so a read error is likely. This chain joins TRBV7-8 and TRBJ2-3; D not certain. The V gene lost 2 bases and the J gene lost 4 bases, with 4 bases spanning the gap. The CDR3 totals 12 residues. In germline, CDR1 is SGHVS, CDR2 FQNEAQ. CDR3 sequence (DNA): TGTGCCAGCAGCTTACAGGCAGATACGCAGTATCTT. It is translated as CASSLQADTQYL.

J is TRBJ1-5 and V is TRBV5-5; the D is unclear. Deletions cut 1 base from V and 0 bases from J, with 5 bases between. The germline gives CDR1 SGHKS, CDR2 YYEKEE (reference sequence). The CDR3 length is 14 residues. The DNA of the CDR3 is TGTGCCAGCAGCTTGCGGGGTAGCAATCAGCCCCAGCATTTT. This sequence encodes CASSLRGSNQPQHF.

The rearrangement uses TRBV28 and TRBJ2-1, with TRBD2 matching over 10 bases. This CDR3 contains 16 residues. J was trimmed by 8 bases and V by 2 bases; bases with no gene match: 9. Germline-derived CDR1 and CDR2 are MDHEN and SYDVKM. The CDR3 DNA reads as TGTGCCAGCAGTTTAGGGTCTAGCGGGAGCCGCGATGAGCAGTTCTTC. Encoded protein: CASSLGSSGSRDEQFF.

V and J are TRBV30 and TRBJ2-7; D not certain. V dropped 2 bases and J dropped 0 bases, with 8 bases sitting between them. Germline V gene lookup returns CDR1 GTSNPN and CDR2 SVGIG (reference sequence). The CDR3 runs 13 residues. In DNA form, the CDR3 reads TGTGCCTGGAGTTTTAGAAGCTCCTACGAGCAGTACTTC. The encoded protein is CAWSFRSSYEQYF.

This clone was seen a handful of times. This chain uses TRBV7-9 with TRBJ2-5; the D gene is possibly TRBD2 (5 bases). Germline assignment: CDR1 SEHNR and CDR2 FQNEAQ (reference sequence). CDR3 length: 14 amino acids. With 4 bases removed from V and 7 bases from J, the gap between germline ends came to 16 bases. CDR3 protein: CASSSSRGFGTQYF. The CDR3 nucleotides are TGTGCCAGCAGCTCCTCCCGGGGTTTCGGGACCCAGTACTTC.

This chain links TRBV13 with TRBJ1-1; the D is unclear. The CDR3 length is 11 residues. Per germline, CDR1 PRHDT and CDR2 FYEKMQ (reference sequence). V was shortened by 2 bases and J by 5 bases, with 3 bases between the two germline ends. CDR3 coding DNA: TGTGCCAGCAGCTTATCAACTGAAGCTTTCTTT. As protein: CASSLSTEAFF.

The chain recombines TRBV13 with TRBJ2-7; TRBD2 is a possible D gene (5 bases). V lost 2 bases and J 2 bases, leaving 7 bases between the germline ends. Germline CDR1 reads PRHDT; CDR2 reads FYEKMQ (reference sequence). The CDR3 extends over 13 amino acids. CDR3 nucleotide sequence: TGTGCCAGCAGCTTATTCGGGGCCTACGAGCAGTACTTC. This encodes CASSLFGAYEQYF.

This clone was observed a single time. V gene TRBV4-1 combines with J gene TRBJ1-6; maybe TRBD1 (6 bases). Germline V CDR1 and CDR2: MGHRA, YSYEKL. The CDR3 has 20 amino acids. Trimming removed 4 bases at V and 0 bases at J, with 22 bases between. The CDR3 DNA reads TGCGCCAGCAGCCTCCAGAAGGGGACACAGAGGAGCTCCTATAATTCACCCCTCCACTTT. Translating gives CASSLQKGTQRSSYNSPLHF.

J is TRBJ2-5 and V is TRBV5-4, with D possibly TRBD2 on 6 matching bases. The V gene's germline CDR1 is SGHNT and CDR2 YYREEE (reference sequence). The CDR3 loop spans 14 amino acids. The V end lost 0 bases, the J end lost 5 bases, and 11 bases lay between the germline ends. Here the CDR3 reads CASSLGGSGETQYF. The CDR3 region has the DNA TGTGCCAGCAGCTTGGGGGGTAGCGGTGAGACCCAGTACTTC.

This chain joins TRBV28 and TRBJ2-5; D ambiguous. This CDR3 has 13 residues. The germline V and J ends were trimmed by 2 bases and 2 bases, with 6 bases remaining between them. CDR1 and CDR2 from the germline V gene are MDHEN and SYDVKM. The DNA for the CDR3 is TGTGCCAGCAGTTTACTTCCTCAAGAGACCCAGTACTTC. Amino acid sequence: CASSLLPQETQYF.

The chain is built from TRBV5-4 and TRBJ1-1; 9 nucleotides match TRBD1. CDR3 length: 14 residues. Germline V gene data show CDR1 as SGHNT and CDR2 as YYREEE (reference sequence). Unmatched junction bases numbered 7, after V lost 5 bases and J lost 5 bases. The CDR3 coding sequence is TGTGCCAGCAGGTTTACAGGGGGCGCGACTGAAGCTTTCTTT. It is translated as CASRFTGGATEAFF.

J is TRBJ1-4 and V is TRBV23-1; D not certain. TRBV23-1 is filed as an ORF, its function uncertain. This CDR3 is 15 amino acids long. V was clipped by 7 bases and J by 8 bases, with 20 bases between them. The DNA for the CDR3 is TGCGCCAGCATCCCCAACGGGAGGGTTCGGGAAAAACTGTTTTTT. Translation gives CASIPNGRVREKLFF.

CDR3 sequence reads: CASSQDGLGSYNEQFF. The DNA for the CDR3 is TGCGCCAGCAGCCAAGATGGCCTAGGATCCTACAATGAGCAGTTCTTC. The chain employs TRBV4-3 and TRBJ2-1; D not resolved. Germline values: CDR1 LGHNA, CDR2 YSLEER. The ends were cut back, 0 bases at V and 1 base at J, with 10 bases in the middle. The length of the CDR3 is 16 residues.

The chain employs TRBV5-1 and TRBJ2-3, with D hard to call. The CDR3 extends over 13 amino acids. The V end was cut by 5 bases, the J end by 0 bases, with 7 bases between. Germline V gene data show CDR1 as SGHRS and CDR2 as YFSETQ. The CDR3 DNA reads as TGCGCCAGCAGGGCGGAGAGCACAGATACGCAGTATTTT. Its translation is CASRAESTDTQYF.